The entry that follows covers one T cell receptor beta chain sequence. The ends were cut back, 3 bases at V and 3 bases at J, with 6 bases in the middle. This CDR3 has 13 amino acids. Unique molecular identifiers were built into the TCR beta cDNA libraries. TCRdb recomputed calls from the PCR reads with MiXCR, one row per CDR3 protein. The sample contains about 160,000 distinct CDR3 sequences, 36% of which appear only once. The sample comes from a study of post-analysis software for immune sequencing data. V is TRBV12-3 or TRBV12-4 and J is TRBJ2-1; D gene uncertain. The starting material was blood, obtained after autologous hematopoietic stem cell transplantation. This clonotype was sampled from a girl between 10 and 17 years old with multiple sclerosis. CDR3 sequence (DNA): TGTGCCAGCAGTTTGTCCCGCTACAATGAGCAGTTCTTC. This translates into CASSLSRYNEQFF.